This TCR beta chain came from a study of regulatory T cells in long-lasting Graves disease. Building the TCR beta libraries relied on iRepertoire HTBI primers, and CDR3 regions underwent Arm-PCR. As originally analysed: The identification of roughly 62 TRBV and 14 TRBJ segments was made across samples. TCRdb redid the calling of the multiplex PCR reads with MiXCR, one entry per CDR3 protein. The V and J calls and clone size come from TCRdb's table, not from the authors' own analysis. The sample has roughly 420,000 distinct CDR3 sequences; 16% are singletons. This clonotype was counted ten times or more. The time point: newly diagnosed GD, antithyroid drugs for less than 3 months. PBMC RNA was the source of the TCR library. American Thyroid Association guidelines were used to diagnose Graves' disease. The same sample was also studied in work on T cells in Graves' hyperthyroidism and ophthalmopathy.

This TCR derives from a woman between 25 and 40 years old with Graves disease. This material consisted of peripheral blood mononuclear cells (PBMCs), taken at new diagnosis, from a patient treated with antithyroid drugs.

The CDR3 nucleotides read TGTGCCAGCAGTACTAGGGGGGAGCAGTTCTTC. Protein sequence: CASSTRGEQFF. The chain combines TRBV2 with TRBJ2-1, with D possibly TRBD1 on 6 matching bases. The CDR3 consists of 11 residues. Between the trimmed V and J ends, which lost 5 bases and 10 bases, there was a span of 9 bases. CDR1 is SNHLY and CDR2 is FYNNEI in the germline V gene.